This TCR beta chain was retrieved from a study of monozygotic twins with inflammatory bowel disease. Researchers collected more than 2 ml of blood per donor. Input per TCR library consisted of around 3,700 ng of total RNA. Incorporation of UMIs carrying a 6-nucleotide sample barcode was performed by template switching. TCRdb derives one entry per CDR3 protein from the 5' RACE reads, leaving out DNA. The sample holds around 400,000 distinct CDR3 sequences. Notes on this clonotype: Its target is not known.

Study-wide results and limits: The analysis did not separate different T cell subtypes.

The V gene's germline CDR1 is SGHRS and CDR2 YFSETQ. This CDR3 is 19 amino acids long. This chain connects TRBV5-1 to TRBJ2-4; TCRdb calls TRBD2, which cannot be checked without DNA. The TCR sequence derives from a human donor with ulcerative colitis or Crohn's disease, or a healthy co-twin of an affected twin (not recorded which). The sample consisted of blood. CDR3 loop: CASSLSLGGPLVAKNIQYF.